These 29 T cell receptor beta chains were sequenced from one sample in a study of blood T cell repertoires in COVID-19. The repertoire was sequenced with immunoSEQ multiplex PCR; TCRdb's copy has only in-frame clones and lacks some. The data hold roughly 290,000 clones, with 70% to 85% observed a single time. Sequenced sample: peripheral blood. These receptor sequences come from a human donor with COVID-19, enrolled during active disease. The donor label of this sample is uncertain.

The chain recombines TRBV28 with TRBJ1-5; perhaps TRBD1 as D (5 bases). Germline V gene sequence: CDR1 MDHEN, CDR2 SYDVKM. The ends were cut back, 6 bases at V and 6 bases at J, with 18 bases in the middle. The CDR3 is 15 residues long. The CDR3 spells CASSYNRGKVQPQHF. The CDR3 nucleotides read TGTGCCAGCAGCTACAACCGGGGGAAAGTTCAGCCCCAGCATTTT.

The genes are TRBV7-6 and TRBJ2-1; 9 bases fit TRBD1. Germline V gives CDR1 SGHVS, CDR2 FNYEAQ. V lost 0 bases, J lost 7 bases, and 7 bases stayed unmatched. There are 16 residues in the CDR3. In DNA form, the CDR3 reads TGTGCCAGCAGCTTAGCTCTCGGGACAGGGTATAATGAGCAGTTCTTC. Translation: CASSLALGTGYNEQFF.

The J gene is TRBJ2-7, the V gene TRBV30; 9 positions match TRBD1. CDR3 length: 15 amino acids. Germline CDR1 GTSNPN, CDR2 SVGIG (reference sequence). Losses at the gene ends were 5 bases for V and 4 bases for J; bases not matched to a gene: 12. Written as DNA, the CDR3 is TGTGCCTGGGACGCCGGGACAGGGTGGTCGTACGAGCAGTACTTC. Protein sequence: CAWDAGTGWSYEQYF.

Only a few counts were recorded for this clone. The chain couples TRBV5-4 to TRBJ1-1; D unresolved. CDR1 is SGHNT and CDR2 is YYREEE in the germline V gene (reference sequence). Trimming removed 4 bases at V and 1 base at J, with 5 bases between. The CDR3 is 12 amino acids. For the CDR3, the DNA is TGTGCCAGCAGCGCGTGGAACACTGAAGCTTTCTTT. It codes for CASSAWNTEAFF.

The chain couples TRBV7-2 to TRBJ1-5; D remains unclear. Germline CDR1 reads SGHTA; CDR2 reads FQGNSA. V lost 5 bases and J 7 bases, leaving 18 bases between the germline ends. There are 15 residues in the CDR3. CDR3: CASSAKKEGEQPQHF. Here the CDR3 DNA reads TGTGCCAGCAGCGCTAAGAAGGAGGGTGAGCAGCCCCAGCATTTT.

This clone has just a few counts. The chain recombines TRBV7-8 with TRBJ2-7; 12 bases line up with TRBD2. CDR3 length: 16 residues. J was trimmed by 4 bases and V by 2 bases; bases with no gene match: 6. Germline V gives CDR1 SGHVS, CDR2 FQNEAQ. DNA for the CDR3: TGTGCCAGCAGCTTATCGACTAGCGGGAGTGTTTACGAGCAGTACTTC. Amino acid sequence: CASSLSTSGSVYEQYF.

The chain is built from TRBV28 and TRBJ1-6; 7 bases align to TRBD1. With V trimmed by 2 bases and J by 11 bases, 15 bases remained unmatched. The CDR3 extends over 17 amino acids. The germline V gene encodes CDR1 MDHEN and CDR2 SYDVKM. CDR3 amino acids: CASSLRAGTDGSTPLHF. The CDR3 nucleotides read TGTGCCAGCAGTTTAAGGGCCGGGACAGACGGGTCGACACCCCTCCACTTT.

The DNA for the CDR3 is TGCGCCAGCCTACGGACAGGGCGGACTGAAGCTTTCTTT. It yields the protein CASLRTGRTEAFF. This chain uses TRBV23-1 with TRBJ1-1; 8 bases agree with TRBD1. TRBV23-1 is flagged as an ORF with uncertain function. The CDR3 runs to 13 residues. V gave up 8 bases and J gave up 5 bases; unmatched junction bases: 7.

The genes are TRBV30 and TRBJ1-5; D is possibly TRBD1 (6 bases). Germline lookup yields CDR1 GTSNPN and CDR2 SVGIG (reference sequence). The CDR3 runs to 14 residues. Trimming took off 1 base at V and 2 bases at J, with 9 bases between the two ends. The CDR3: CAWSEGGGNQPQHF. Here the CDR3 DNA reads TGTGCCTGGAGTGAAGGGGGTGGCAATCAGCCCCAGCATTTT.

This CDR3 reads CAISESRRQGAVQETQYF. The CDR3 DNA sequence: TGTGCCATCAGTGAGTCGCGGAGACAGGGGGCTGTACAAGAGACCCAGTACTTC. The chain carries TRBV10-3 and TRBJ2-5, with 10 nucleotides matching TRBD1. V dropped 0 bases and J dropped 2; count of bases not matched to a gene: 9. The CDR3 consists of 18 residues. Germline CDR1 is ENHRY and CDR2 is SYGVKD.

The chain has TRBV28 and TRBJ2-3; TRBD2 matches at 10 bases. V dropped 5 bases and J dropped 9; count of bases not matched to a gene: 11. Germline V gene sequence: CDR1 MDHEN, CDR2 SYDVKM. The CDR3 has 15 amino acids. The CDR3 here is CASSPQLAGTKTQYF. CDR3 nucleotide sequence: TGTGCCAGCAGTCCCCAACTAGCGGGGACGAAGACGCAGTATTTT.

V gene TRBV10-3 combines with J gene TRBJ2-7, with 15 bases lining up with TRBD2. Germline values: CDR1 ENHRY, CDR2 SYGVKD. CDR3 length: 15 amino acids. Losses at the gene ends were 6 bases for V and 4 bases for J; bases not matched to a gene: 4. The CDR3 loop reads CAIRSGLAGGYEQYF. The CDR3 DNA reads TGTGCCATCAGGTCAGGACTAGCGGGAGGGTACGAGCAGTACTTC.

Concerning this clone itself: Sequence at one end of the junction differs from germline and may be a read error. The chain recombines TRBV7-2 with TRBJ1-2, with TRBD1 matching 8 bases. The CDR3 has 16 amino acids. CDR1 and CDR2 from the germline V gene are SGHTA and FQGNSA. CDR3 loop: CASSLGRTGYNDGYTF. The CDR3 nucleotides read TGTGCCAGCAGCTTAGGGCGGACAGGGTATAACGATGGCTACACCTTC.

The CDR3 region is CATDRGSYGYTF. For the CDR3, the DNA is TGTGCCACCGACAGGGGCTCCTATGGCTACACCTTC. V usage is TRBV28 and J usage is TRBJ1-2, with TRBD1 matching 8 bases. Germline trimming cut 10 bases from V and 4 bases from J; bases unmatched to any gene: 5. This CDR3 comprises 12 residues. CDR1 MDHEN and CDR2 SYDVKM come from the germline V gene.

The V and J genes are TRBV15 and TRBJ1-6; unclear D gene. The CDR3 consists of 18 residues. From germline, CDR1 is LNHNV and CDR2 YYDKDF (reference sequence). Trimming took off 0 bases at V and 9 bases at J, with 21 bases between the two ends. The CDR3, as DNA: TGTGCCACCAGCAGAGATCAACCCACCAGTGACTCCCTTTCACCCCTCCACTTT. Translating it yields CATSRDQPTSDSLSPLHF.

The CDR3 coding sequence is TGTGCCTCTCGAGTCGGGGGACAGGGGGAAGGAGGCTACACCTTC. Protein: CASRVGGQGEGGYTF. The chain joins TRBV30 to TRBJ1-2, with 11 bases matching TRBD1. J was trimmed by 8 bases and V by 7 bases; bases with no gene match: 15. The CDR3 runs to 15 residues. The germline V gene encodes CDR1 GTSNPN and CDR2 SVGIG (reference sequence).

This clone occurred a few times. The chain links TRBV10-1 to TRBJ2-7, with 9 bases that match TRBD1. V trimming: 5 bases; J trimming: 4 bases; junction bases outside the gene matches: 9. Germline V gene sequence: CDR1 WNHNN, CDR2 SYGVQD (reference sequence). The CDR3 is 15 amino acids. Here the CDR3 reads CASSPGQGNKYEQYF. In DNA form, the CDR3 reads TGCGCCAGCAGTCCGGGACAGGGAAATAAGTACGAGCAGTACTTC.

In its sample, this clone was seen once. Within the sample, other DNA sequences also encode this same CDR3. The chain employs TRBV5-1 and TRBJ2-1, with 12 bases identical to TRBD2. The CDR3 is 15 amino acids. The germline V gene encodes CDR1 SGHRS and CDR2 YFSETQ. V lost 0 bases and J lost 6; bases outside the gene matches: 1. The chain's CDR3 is CASSLGLAGANEQFF. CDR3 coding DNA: TGCGCCAGCAGCTTGGGACTAGCGGGAGCCAATGAGCAGTTCTTC.

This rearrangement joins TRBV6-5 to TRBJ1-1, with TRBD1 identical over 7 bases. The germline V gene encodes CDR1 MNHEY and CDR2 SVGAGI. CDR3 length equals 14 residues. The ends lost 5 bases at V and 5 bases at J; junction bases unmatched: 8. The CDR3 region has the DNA TGTGCCAGCAGTCCCTTGATCAGGGGGACTGAAGCTTTCTTT. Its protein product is CASSPLIRGTEAFF.

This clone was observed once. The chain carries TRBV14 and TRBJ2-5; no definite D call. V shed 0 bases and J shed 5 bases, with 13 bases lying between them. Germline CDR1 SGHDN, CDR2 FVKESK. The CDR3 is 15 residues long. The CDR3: CASSQELGRFETQYF. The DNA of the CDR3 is TGTGCCAGCAGCCAAGAGTTGGGCAGATTCGAGACCCAGTACTTC.

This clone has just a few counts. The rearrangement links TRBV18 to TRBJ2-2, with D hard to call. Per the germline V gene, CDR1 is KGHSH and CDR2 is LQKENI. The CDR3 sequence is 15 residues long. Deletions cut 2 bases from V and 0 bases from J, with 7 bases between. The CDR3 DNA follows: TGTGCCAGCTCACCATTACAGTCGAACACCGGGGAGCTGTTTTTT. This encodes CASSPLQSNTGELFF. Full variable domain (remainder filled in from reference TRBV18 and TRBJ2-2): NAGVMQNPRHLVRRRGQEARLRCSPMKGHSHVYWYRQLPEEGLKFMVYLQKENIIDESGMPKERFSAEFPKEGPSILRIQQVVRGDSAAYFCASSPLQSNTGELFFGEGSRLTVL.

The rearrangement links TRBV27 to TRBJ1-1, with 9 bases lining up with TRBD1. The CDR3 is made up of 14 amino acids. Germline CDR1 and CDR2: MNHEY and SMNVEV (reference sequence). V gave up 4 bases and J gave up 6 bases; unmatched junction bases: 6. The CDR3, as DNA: TGTGCCAGCAGTTCTACAGGGGGCTTGGCTGAAGCTTTCTTT. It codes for CASSSTGGLAEAFF.

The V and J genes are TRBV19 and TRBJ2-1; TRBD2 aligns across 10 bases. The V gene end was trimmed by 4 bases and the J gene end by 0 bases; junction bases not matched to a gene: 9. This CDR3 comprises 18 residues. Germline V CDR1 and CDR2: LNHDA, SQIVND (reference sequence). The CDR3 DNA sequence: TGTGCCAGTAGTACCTGGACTAGCGGAGGGAGCTCCTACAATGAGCAGTTCTTC. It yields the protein CASSTWTSGGSSYNEQFF.

The CDR3 DNA reads TGTGCCAGCTTGGGGACTAGCGGGAGTCGGAGCACAGATACGCAGTATTTT. It yields the protein CASLGTSGSRSTDTQYF. The gene calls are TRBV5-6 and TRBJ2-3; 14 nucleotides match TRBD2. Germline V gives CDR1 SGHDT, CDR2 YYEEEE. The CDR3 is 17 residues long. V was pared by 7 bases and J by 0 bases, with 7 bases of the junction left unmatched.

The CDR3 loop is CASSPGHRGSSYEQYF. In DNA form, the CDR3 reads TGTGCCAGCAGCCCGGGACACAGGGGGAGCTCCTACGAGCAGTACTTC. J is TRBJ2-7 and V is TRBV7-6; 8 bases are shared with TRBD1. J was trimmed by 0 bases and V by 5 bases; bases with no gene match: 9. Germline CDR1 SGHVS, CDR2 FNYEAQ. The CDR3 has 16 residues.

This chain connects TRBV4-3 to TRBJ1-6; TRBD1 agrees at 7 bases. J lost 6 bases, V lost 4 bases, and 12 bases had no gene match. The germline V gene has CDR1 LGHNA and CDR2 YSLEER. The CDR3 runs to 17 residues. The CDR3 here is CASSRREGGTANSPLHF. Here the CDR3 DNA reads TGCGCCAGCAGCCGGAGGGAAGGAGGGACAGCTAATTCACCCCTCCACTTT.

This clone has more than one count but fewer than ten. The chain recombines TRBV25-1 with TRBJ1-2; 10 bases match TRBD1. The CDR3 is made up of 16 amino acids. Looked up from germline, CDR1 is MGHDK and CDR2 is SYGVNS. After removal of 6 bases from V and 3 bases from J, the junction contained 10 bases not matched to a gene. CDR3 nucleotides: TGTGCCAGCAGCCCCCGACAGGGGGCGGCGGACTATGGCTACACCTTC. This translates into CASSPRQGAADYGYTF.

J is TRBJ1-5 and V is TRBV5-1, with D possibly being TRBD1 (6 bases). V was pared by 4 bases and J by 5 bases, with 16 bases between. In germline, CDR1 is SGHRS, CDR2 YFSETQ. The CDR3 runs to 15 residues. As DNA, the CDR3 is TGCGCCAGCAGCGGGACTCCGGGGGGCGATCAGCCCCAGCATTTT. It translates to CASSGTPGGDQPQHF.

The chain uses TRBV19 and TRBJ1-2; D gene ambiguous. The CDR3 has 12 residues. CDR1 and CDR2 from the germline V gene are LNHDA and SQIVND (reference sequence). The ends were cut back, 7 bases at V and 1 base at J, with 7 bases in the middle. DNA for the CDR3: TGTGCCAGTAAGGCGGGTAACTATGGCTACACCTTC. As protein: CASKAGNYGYTF. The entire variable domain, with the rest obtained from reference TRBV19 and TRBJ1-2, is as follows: DGGITQSPKYLFRKEGQNVTLSCEQNLNHDAMYWYRQDPGQGLRLIYYSQIVNDFQKGDIAEGYSVSREKKESFPLTVTSAQKNPTAFYLCASKAGNYGYTFGSGTRLTVV.